The 20 T cell receptor beta chains in this list originate from one sample, sequenced in a study of blood T cell repertoires in COVID-19. Generated by immunoSEQ multiplex PCR, the TCRdb table keeps only in-frame clones and is missing some. The sample has approximately 50,000 clones, about 92% seen once. The sample taken for sequencing was peripheral blood. The origin of the receptors is a human donor in a cohort sampled during active COVID-19.

The gene calls are TRBV5-6 and TRBJ2-5; possible D gene TRBD2, 6 bases. Between the trimmed V and J ends, which lost 4 bases and 5 bases, there was a span of 12 bases. The CDR3 is 13 amino acids. The V gene's germline CDR1 is SGHDT and CDR2 YYEEEE. The CDR3 region has the DNA TGTGCCAGCAGCAGGGAGGTAGGGGAGACCCAGTACTTC. Protein product: CASSREVGETQYF.

This chain uses TRBV10-3 with TRBJ1-1; 7 bases line up with TRBD1. Germline-derived CDR1 and CDR2 are ENHRY and SYGVKD. This CDR3 is built from 14 residues. V shed 2 bases, J shed 1 base, and the junction held 1 base outside the gene matches. DNA for the CDR3: TGTGCCATCAGTGAGGGGACAGCGAACACTGAAGCTTTCTTT. Protein product: CAISEGTANTEAFF.

The rearrangement joins TRBV12-3 or TRBV12-4 to TRBJ1-1; the match to TRBD1 covers 7 bases. V lost 6 bases and J lost 3; bases outside the gene matches: 4. The CDR3 contains 13 residues. This CDR3 reads CASSRQGDTEAFF. CDR3 bases: TGTGCCAGCAGCCGGCAGGGGGACACTGAAGCTTTCTTT.

The chain links TRBV6-1 to TRBJ1-1; perhaps TRBD1 as D (6 bases). The length of the CDR3 is 16 residues. Germline values: CDR1 MNHNS, CDR2 SASEGT. The ends were cut back, 2 bases at V and 0 bases at J, with 13 bases in the middle. Here the CDR3 reads CASSELAGAVNTEAFF. CDR3 in DNA: TGTGCCAGCAGTGAATTGGCAGGGGCGGTGAACACTGAAGCTTTCTTT.

J is TRBJ2-7 and V is TRBV6-1; 13 bases are shared with TRBD2. The CDR3 has 18 residues. The germline V gene has CDR1 MNHNS and CDR2 SASEGT. The junction had 10 bases not matched to a gene; V was cut back by 1 base and J by 4 bases. CDR3 in DNA: TGTGCCAGCAGTGAAGGGACTAGCGGGAGACCCGGGACTTACGAGCAGTACTTC. It yields the protein CASSEGTSGRPGTYEQYF.

V gene TRBV15 combines with J gene TRBJ2-7; D gene ambiguous. The CDR3 covers 13 residues. The germline V and J ends were trimmed by 0 bases and 1 base, with 4 bases remaining between them. Germline CDR1 LNHNV, CDR2 YYDKDF (reference sequence). The CDR3 DNA is TGTGCCACCAGCAGAGATTCATCCTACGAGCAGTACGTC. Its translation is CATSRDSSYEQYV.

J is TRBJ1-1 and V is TRBV7-3; no definite D call. CDR1 and CDR2 (germline): SGHTA, FQGTGA. Trimming removed 1 base from V and 1 base from J, with 7 bases in between. CDR3 length: 14 amino acids. The CDR3 protein is CASSLNTGNTEAFF. The CDR3 DNA sequence: TGTGCCAGCAGCTTAAATACGGGGAACACTGAAGCTTTCTTT. The full variable domain, with the rest looked up from reference TRBV7-3 and TRBJ1-1, is GAGVSQTPSNKVTEKGKYVELRCDPISGHTALYWYRQSLGQGPEFLIYFQGTGAADDSGLPNDRFFAVRPEGSVSTLKIQRTERGDSAVYLCASSLNTGNTEAFFGQGTRLTVV.

V is TRBV2 and J is TRBJ2-3, with 9 nucleotides matching TRBD1. The CDR3 loop spans 15 amino acids. Germline V lookup: CDR1 SNHLY, CDR2 FYNNEI. Germline trimming cut 6 bases from V and 3 bases from J; bases unmatched to any gene: 7. CDR3 nucleotide sequence: TGTGCCAGCAGATTCCGGGACAGGGCGACAGATACGCAGTATTTT. It translates to CASRFRDRATDTQYF.

The V gene is TRBV5-1, the J gene TRBJ2-5; the match to TRBD1 covers 7 bases. V lost 4 bases and J lost 0; bases outside the gene matches: 3. This CDR3 has 14 amino acids. The germline CDR1 and CDR2 sequences are SGHRS and YFSETQ. CDR3 sequence: CASSTGTDQETQYF. The CDR3 coding sequence is TGCGCCAGCAGCACAGGGACAGACCAAGAGACCCAGTACTTC.

By sample fraction, this clone is medium-sized. The chain couples TRBV5-5 to TRBJ1-1; D may be TRBD1 (6 bases). The CDR3 has 15 amino acids. V lost 2 bases and J lost 5, with 16 bases in between. CDR1 is SGHKS and CDR2 is YYEKEE in the germline V gene (reference sequence). This CDR3 reads CASSFLPGAQTEAFF. The CDR3 nucleotides are TGTGCCAGCAGCTTTCTCCCAGGGGCACAAACTGAAGCTTTCTTT.

V gene TRBV2 combines with J gene TRBJ2-2, with a weak D call TRBD1 (6 bases). CDR3 size: 14 residues. Germline V gene sequence: CDR1 SNHLY, CDR2 FYNNEI. V was clipped by 9 bases and J by 0 bases, with 11 bases between them. Here the CDR3 reads CASKRTANTGELFF. DNA for the CDR3: TGTGCCAGTAAACGGACAGCGAACACCGGGGAGCTGTTTTTT.

The V and J genes are TRBV7-2 and TRBJ2-7, with D tentatively TRBD2 (6 bases). Germline lookup yields CDR1 SGHTA and CDR2 FQGNSA. The V gene lost 4 bases and the J gene lost 7 bases, with 14 bases spanning the gap. This CDR3 has 13 residues. CDR3 nucleotides: TGTGCCAGCAGCTACCCCCAGGCGGGGGAGCAGTACTTC. It encodes CASSYPQAGEQYF. Full variable domain (missing parts from reference TRBV7-2 and TRBJ2-7): GAGVSQSPSNKVTEKGKDVELRCDPISGHTALYWYRQSLGQGLEFLIYFQGNSAPDKSGLPSDRFSAERTGGSVSTLTIQRTQQEDSAVYLCASSYPQAGEQYFGPGTRLTVT.

This rearrangement joins TRBV12-3 or TRBV12-4 to TRBJ2-3; 8 nucleotides line up with TRBD2. The CDR3 is 13 residues long. V shed 10 bases and J 3 bases; nucleotides not matched to a gene: 6. CDR3 in DNA: TGTGCCAATGGGGCGGGAGGAACAGATACGCAGTATTTT. Translation gives CANGAGGTDTQYF.

The chain links TRBV19 to TRBJ1-4, with D possibly being TRBD1 (5 bases). Trimming removed 6 bases from V and 0 bases from J, with 17 bases in between. Germline V CDR1 and CDR2: LNHDA, SQIVND (reference sequence). The length of the CDR3 is 17 residues. The CDR3 region has the DNA TGTGCCAGTAGCCCCCCAGGGCCCGATGCAACTAATGAAAAACTGTTTTTT. It yields the protein CASSPPGPDATNEKLFF.

This sequence joins TRBV6-5 and TRBJ2-1; 7 bases map to TRBD2. V lost 7 bases, J lost 5 bases, and 11 bases stayed unmatched. This CDR3 has 15 amino acids. Germline V gene lookup returns CDR1 MNHEY and CDR2 SVGAGI. This CDR3 is CASTARGVYHNEQFF. CDR3 nucleotides: TGTGCCAGCACCGCACGGGGGGTCTACCACAATGAGCAGTTCTTC.

The chain recombines TRBV5-5 with TRBJ1-1; D might be TRBD1 (5 bases). V was pared by 2 bases and J by 0 bases, with 11 bases between. Germline lookup yields CDR1 SGHKS and CDR2 YYEKEE (reference sequence). This CDR3 contains 15 residues. The chain's CDR3 is CASSLYPGMNTEAFF. As DNA, the CDR3 is TGTGCCAGCAGCTTATATCCAGGGATGAACACTGAAGCTTTCTTT.

The chain carries TRBV5-4 and TRBJ2-7; 7 nucleotides agree with TRBD1. The CDR3 is 14 amino acids. Germline V lookup: CDR1 SGHNT, CDR2 YYREEE (reference sequence). The ends lost 1 base at V and 4 bases at J; junction bases unmatched: 5. The CDR3 region is CASSLTGAGYEQYF. In DNA, the CDR3 is TGTGCCAGCAGCTTGACAGGGGCAGGTTACGAGCAGTACTTC.

The J gene is TRBJ1-3, the V gene TRBV28; TRBD1 might be the D (6 bases). The CDR3 consists of 15 residues. The V gene's germline CDR1 is MDHEN and CDR2 SYDVKM. V was trimmed by 4 bases and J by 2 bases, leaving 12 bases between them. CDR3 sequence (DNA): TGTGCCAGCAGTTCTCAGGGGAGAGCTGGAAACACCATATATTTT. Its translation: CASSSQGRAGNTIYF.

Written as DNA, the CDR3 is TGTGCCAGCAGCCAAGATCGAGTTGGGGGAGGGCGCGGAGATACGCAGTATTTT. This sequence encodes CASSQDRVGGGRGDTQYF. The V gene is TRBV4-2, the J gene TRBJ2-3, with 7 bases identical to TRBD2. The germline V gene encodes CDR1 LGHNA and CDR2 YNFKEQ. V trimming: 0 bases; J trimming: 5 bases; junction bases outside the gene matches: 14. This CDR3 spans 18 amino acids.

V and J are TRBV5-6 and TRBJ2-7; TRBD2 aligns across 9 bases. This CDR3 has 15 amino acids. V was pared by 4 bases and J by 6 bases, with 11 bases of the junction left unmatched. Germline-derived CDR1 and CDR2 are SGHDT and YYEEEE. The chain's CDR3 is CASSRGGGESGEQYV. The CDR3 DNA is TGTGCCAGCAGCCGAGGCGGGGGGGAGTCAGGCGAGCAGTACGTC.